This T cell receptor beta chain came from a study of OX40 agonist ivuxolimab in advanced cancers. Sequencing used immunoSEQ multiplex PCR; TCRdb keeps in-frame clones, though not all of them. The profile covers approximately 23,000 clones, with roughly 83% appearing a single time and 36% taken by the ten largest. This clone was observed a handful of times. Germline and junction disagree at one end, which may indicate a read error. The source was CD4+ or CD8+ T cells sorted from blood, collected in a trial of the OX40 agonist ivuxolimab. This clonotype originated in an adult with an advanced solid tumor such as melanoma, head and neck, liver or kidney cancer.

The CDR3 sequence: CASSQDEVSTTDTQYF. CDR3 DNA sequence: TGCGCCAGCAGCCAAGATGAGGTCTCCACGACAGATACGCAGTATTTT. The chain couples TRBV5-4 to TRBJ2-3, with D unresolved. Germline V gene data show CDR1 as SGHNT and CDR2 as YYREEE (reference sequence). The CDR3 covers 16 residues.